This T cell receptor beta chain appears in the sequencing data of a study of cytomegalovirus exposure and HLA in healthy donors. PCR employed 60 Vbeta and 13 Jbeta primers. Assay used: immunoSEQ multiplex PCR; TCRdb lists only in-frame clones, some missing. The data contain 100,000 to 150,000 clones, 83% of them seen just once; the ten biggest clones take up about 3.9%. The ends lost 4 bases at V and 8 bases at J; junction bases unmatched: 10. Germline V gives CDR1 SGHRS, CDR2 YFSETQ. The CDR3 runs to 17 residues. General study results and limits: The sole available immune exposure information was CMV serostatus. Accurate predictions that matched the HLA-A and HLA-B alleles of most subjects were reportedly made from TCR beta sequences. By HLA locus, TCR association rates varied in a later analysis, with DRB1 showing the most and HLA-C the fewest. The study labeled 150 to 200 TCR beta chains cytomegalovirus-associated.

For this clone: No antigen is known for it.

The receptor comes from a woman aged 35 to 49 in good health and CMV-seropositive. The V gene is TRBV5-1, the J gene TRBJ2-2, with 14 nucleotides matching TRBD2. Sequencing input: PBMCs. The CDR3 spells CASSTPGLAGASGELFF. CDR3 nucleotides: TGCGCCAGCAGCACACCGGGACTAGCGGGAGCTTCGGGGGAGCTGTTTTTT.